These T cell receptor beta chains were read from a single sample in a study of blood T cell repertoires in COVID-19. Sequenced by immunoSEQ multiplex PCR; TCRdb stores in-frame clones only, minus some. The sample includes approximately 200,000 clones, 90% of them seen just once. Material for sequencing was PBMCs or T cells enriched from blood (not recorded which). The receptors here all came from a man aged 25-40 years who had recovered from COVID-19. CDR3s include the opening cysteine and the closing phenylalanine or tryptophan. A D gene is named only where the DNA matches it firmly. Not every row has a clone size; where given, it reads once, few, many or a size class.

NA	NA	TRBV7-2	TRBJ1-6	TGTGCCAGCAGGCGGGACCCGGACCGTAATTCACCCCTCCACTTT	CASRRDPDRNSPLHF
NA	NA	TRBV6-2/TRBV6-3	TRBJ1-2	TGTGCCAGCAGCCCGACAGTCACCTATGGCTACACCTTC	CASSPTVTYGYTF
NA	NA	TRBV28	TRBJ1-2	TGTGCCACTCGAAGACCAGGCAGCTATGGCTACACCTTC	CATRRPGSYGYTF
NA	NA	TRBV6-2/TRBV6-3	TRBJ1-1	TGTGCCAGCAGTTCGGGACAAACCCTGGGGGTTGAAGCTTTCTTT	CASSSGQTLGVEAFF
NA	NA	TRBV11-2	TRBJ2-5	TGTGCCAGCAGCTTAGTAGAAGAGACCCAGTACTTC	CASSLVEETQYF
NA	once	TRBV29-1	TRBJ1-4	TGCAGCGTTGCTTCTAATTGGGAAAAACTGTTTTTT	CSVASNWEKLFF
TRBD1	NA	TRBV11-2	TRBJ2-5	TGTGCCAGCAGCACGGGACAGCCGCTTCACCCACAAGAGACCCAGTACTTC	CASSTGQPLHPQETQYF
NA	NA	TRBV10-3	TRBJ1-5	TGTGCCATCAGTGAGGCGAAACCAGGGGTAGGTCAGCCCCAGCATTTT	CAISEAKPGVGQPQHF
TRBD2	NA	TRBV28	TRBJ2-1	TGTGCCAGCAGGGGACAGGCGACGAGCGGGAGGGCCCAAAGAAATGAGCAGTTCTTC	CASRGQATSGRAQRNEQFF
NA	NA	TRBV24-1	TRBJ2-4	TGTGCCACCAGTGATCGTACAGCTTACACTTACATTCAGTACTTC	CATSDRTAYTYIQYF
NA	NA	TRBV9	TRBJ2-5	TGTGCCAGCAGCGTAGCTACAGGCCAAGAGACCCAGTACTTC	CASSVATGQETQYF
NA	NA	TRBV1	TRBJ2-2	TGCACCAGCAGCGAAAGCCAGGGGAACTCCGGGGAGCTGTTTTTT	CTSSESQGNSGELFF
TRBD1	NA	TRBV5-1	TRBJ2-2	TGCGCCAGCAGCTTGGCCAGCAGGGGGCCGTACCCCGGGAACACCGGGGAGCTGTTTTTT	CASSLASRGPYPGNTGELFF
TRBD1	NA	TRBV19	TRBJ2-4	TGTGCCAGTAGCCCAGGGGGCGGCATTCAGTACTTC	CASSPGGGIQYF
NA	NA	TRBV27	TRBJ1-6	TGTGCCAGCAGTTTATTGGGAGATTCACCCCTCCACTTT	CASSLLGDSPLHF
NA	NA	TRBV29-1	TRBJ2-1	TGCAGCGTTGTGACGGCGGCCTCCTACAATGAGCAGTTCTTC	CSVVTAASYNEQFF
TRBD1	NA	TRBV12-3/TRBV12-4	TRBJ2-7	TGTGCCAGCAGTCCCGGGACAGGATACGAGCAGTACTTC	CASSPGTGYEQYF
TRBD1	NA	TRBV19	TRBJ1-5	TGTGCCAGCAGTCCCCCGGGACAGGGGATTCAGCCCCAGCATTTT	CASSPPGQGIQPQHF
NA	NA	TRBV4-3	TRBJ1-5	TGCGCCAGCAGCCCGGATGCGGGCCGGGATCAGCCCCAGCATTTT	CASSPDAGRDQPQHF
NA	few	TRBV28	TRBJ1-5	TGTGCCAGCAGCCCGAACAGGGTCAATCAGCCCCAGCATTTT	CASSPNRVNQPQHF
NA	NA	TRBV30	TRBJ1-5	TGTGCCTGGAGTGTACAGGGCCGCAATCAGCCCCAGCATTTT	CAWSVQGRNQPQHF
NA	NA	TRBV7-6	TRBJ2-2	TGTGCCAGCAGGCTTACACGGAACACCGGGGAGCTGTTTTTT	CASRLTRNTGELFF
TRBD1	NA	TRBV2	TRBJ1-6	TGTGCCAGCAGGGGGGGGACAGGGGATAATTCACCCCTCCACTTT	CASRGGTGDNSPLHF
TRBD2	NA	TRBV28	TRBJ2-3	TGTGCCAGCAGTGATAGCGGGAGCTCAGATACGCAGTATTTT	CASSDSGSSDTQYF
TRBD1	once	TRBV7-9	TRBJ2-5	TGTGCCAGCAGATCCGGGACAGGGGGTCTGGAGACCCAGTACTTC	CASRSGTGGLETQYF
TRBD1	few	TRBV11-3	TRBJ1-2	TGTGCCAGCAGCTTAGTAGTAGGCGGACAGGTAAGGGGAAGCTACACCTTC	CASSLVVGGQVRGSYTF
NA	NA	TRBV5-1	TRBJ1-2	TGCGCCAGCAGCTTGGATACAGGGCCAGGCTATGGCTACACCTTC	CASSLDTGPGYGYTF
NA	NA	TRBV11-2	TRBJ2-7	TGTGCCAGCACCGTGCTGGGGGCGGGTGAGCAGTACTTC	CASTVLGAGEQYF
TRBD2	NA	TRBV7-9	TRBJ2-5	TGTGCCAGCAGCTTAGTAGGACTAGCGGGGGGCGTGACCCAGTACTTC	CASSLVGLAGGVTQYF
NA	NA	TRBV12-5	TRBJ1-3	TGTGCTAGTGGTTTGTTCATTGGAGGAGGTGGAAACACCATATATTTT	CASGLFIGGGGNTIYF
TRBD1	NA	TRBV9	TRBJ1-3	TGTGCCAGCAGCGTAGCGGTGGCAGGGGGCTTTGGAAACACCATATATTTT	CASSVAVAGGFGNTIYF
NA	NA	TRBV7-8	TRBJ1-6	TGTGCCAGCAGCCCCTGGGGTCCAGGGGAGCTGTTAACCCTCCACTTT	CASSPWGPGELLTLHF
TRBD1	NA	TRBV6-1	TRBJ1-1	TGTGCCAGCAACACCGGGACAGGGGATATTGCTGAAGCTTTCTTT	CASNTGTGDIAEAFF
NA	NA	TRBV19	TRBJ1-1	TGTGCCAGTAGTTGGCGGCCGGAGGCCAACACTGAAGCTTTCTTT	CASSWRPEANTEAFF
NA	NA	TRBV10-1	TRBJ1-6	TGCGCCAGCAGTGAGGCGGAAGACAGCCCTAATTCACCCCTCCACTTT	CASSEAEDSPNSPLHF
NA	NA	TRBV11-3	TRBJ2-3	TGTGCCAGCAGCTTAGATCCAGGGGTTGATACGCAGTATTTT	CASSLDPGVDTQYF
TRBD1	NA	TRBV2	TRBJ1-6	TGTGCCAGCAGTGAAGTAGAAGGGGGCATTTCACCCCTCCACTTT	CASSEVEGGISPLHF
NA	NA	TRBV5-4	TRBJ1-1	TGTGCCAGCAGCCCCCGGACAGCCAACATGAACACTGAAGCTTTCTTT	CASSPRTANMNTEAFF
TRBD1	NA	TRBV27	TRBJ1-6	TGTGCCAGCAGTCCGGGACAGGGGATCGTACCCCTCCACTTT	CASSPGQGIVPLHF
NA	NA	TRBV6-5	TRBJ1-2	TGTGCCAGCAAACCAGGGGTAGACTATGGCTACACCTTC	CASKPGVDYGYTF
TRBD2	once	TRBV9	TRBJ2-5	TGTGCCAGCAGCCCACAGCGGGGGGTCAGCGAGACCCAGTACTTC	CASSPQRGVSETQYF
NA	NA	TRBV28	TRBJ2-3	TGTGCCAGCAGTTTATCTGATACGCAGTATTTT	CASSLSDTQYF
NA	NA	TRBV5-1	TRBJ1-2	TGCGCCAGCAGCTTGGATTTGGGGGGCTATGGCTACACCTTC	CASSLDLGGYGYTF
TRBD2	NA	TRBV27	TRBJ2-3	TGTGCCAGCAGTTTCAGGACTAGCGGGCCCAGCACAGATACGCAGTATTTT	CASSFRTSGPSTDTQYF
TRBD1	NA	TRBV11-2	TRBJ2-1	TGTGCCAGCAGCTTCACTGGACAGGGCTCCTACAATGAGCAGTTCTTC	CASSFTGQGSYNEQFF
TRBD1	NA	TRBV6-5	TRBJ1-1	TGTGCCAGCAGTTACTCCGATACAGGGGACACTGAAGCTTTCTTT	CASSYSDTGDTEAFF
TRBD2	NA	TRBV6-1	TRBJ2-1	TGTGCCAGCAGTGATAGCGGGGGGACTTACAATGAGCAGTTCTTC	CASSDSGGTYNEQFF
NA	once	TRBV7-8	TRBJ1-1	TGTGCCAGCAGCTTAAACCTAGGGGGCACTGAAGCTTTCTTT	CASSLNLGGTEAFF
NA	NA	TRBV21-1	TRBJ2-2	TGTGCCAGCAGCAAAATTAAGCCGAACACCGGGGAGCTGTTTTTT	CASSKIKPNTGELFF
NA	NA	TRBV4-1	TRBJ2-1	TGCGCCAGCAGCCAAGGACTAGGCAATGAGCAGTTCTTC	CASSQGLGNEQFF
TRBD1	NA	TRBV11-2	TRBJ1-2	TGTGCCAGCAGCTTAGGTACAGGGGGCTATGGCTACACCTTC	CASSLGTGGYGYTF
TRBD1	NA	TRBV10-3	TRBJ2-3	TGTGCCATCAGTGAACCCGGACAGGGGGAGTATTTT	CAISEPGQGEYF
TRBD1	NA	TRBV6-5	TRBJ1-1	TGTGCCAGCAGCCCCAGGGGGCGGGTCACTGAAGCTTTCTTT	CASSPRGRVTEAFF
NA	NA	TRBV19	TRBJ1-1	TGTGCCAGTAGTATAGATCTCGGCACTGAAGCTTTCTTT	CASSIDLGTEAFF
TRBD1	NA	TRBV29-1	TRBJ1-1	TGCAGCGACAACAACAGGGGCGGGAGGACTGAAGCTTTCTTT	CSDNNRGGRTEAFF